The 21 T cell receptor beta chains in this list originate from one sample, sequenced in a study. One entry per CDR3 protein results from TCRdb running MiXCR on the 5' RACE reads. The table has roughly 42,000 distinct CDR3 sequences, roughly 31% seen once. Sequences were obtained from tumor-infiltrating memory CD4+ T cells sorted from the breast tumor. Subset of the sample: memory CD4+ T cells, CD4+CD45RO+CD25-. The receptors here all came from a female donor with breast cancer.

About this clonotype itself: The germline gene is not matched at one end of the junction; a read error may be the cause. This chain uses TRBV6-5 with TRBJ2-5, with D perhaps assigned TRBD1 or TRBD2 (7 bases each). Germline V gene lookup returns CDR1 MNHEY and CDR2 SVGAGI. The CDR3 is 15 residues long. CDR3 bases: TGTGCCAGCAGTCAAATAGACAGGGCGGGAGAGATCCAGTACTTC. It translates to CASSQIDRAGEIQYF.

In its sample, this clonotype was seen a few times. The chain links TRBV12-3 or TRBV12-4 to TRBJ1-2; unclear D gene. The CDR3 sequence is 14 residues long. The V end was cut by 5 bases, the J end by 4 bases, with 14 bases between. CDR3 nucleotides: TGTGCCAGCAGTCGGTTTCCTGACACCTATGGCTACACCTTC. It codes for CASSRFPDTYGYTF.

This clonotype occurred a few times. The CDR3, as DNA: TGTGCCAGTAGTAGGGGGACTTCCGGGGAGCTGTTTTTT. Translating it yields CASSRGTSGELFF. The chain employs TRBV19 and TRBJ2-2; D may be TRBD2 (6 bases). The CDR3 is made up of 13 amino acids. The germline gives CDR1 LNHDA, CDR2 SQIVND (reference sequence). V was cut by 4 bases and J by 6 bases, with 9 bases left in between.

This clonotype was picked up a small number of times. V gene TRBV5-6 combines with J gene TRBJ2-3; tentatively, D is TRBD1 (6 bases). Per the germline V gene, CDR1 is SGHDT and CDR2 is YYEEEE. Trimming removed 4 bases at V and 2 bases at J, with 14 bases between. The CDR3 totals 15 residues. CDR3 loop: CASSQTGEVTDTQYF. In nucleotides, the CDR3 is TGTGCCAGCAGCCAGACAGGAGAGGTCACAGATACGCAGTATTTT.

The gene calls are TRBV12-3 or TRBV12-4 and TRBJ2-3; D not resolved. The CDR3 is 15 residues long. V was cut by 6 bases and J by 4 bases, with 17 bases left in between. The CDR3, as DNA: TGTGCCAGCAGAGGACGGACGGCCACTTCAGATACGCAGTATTTT. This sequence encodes CASRGRTATSDTQYF.

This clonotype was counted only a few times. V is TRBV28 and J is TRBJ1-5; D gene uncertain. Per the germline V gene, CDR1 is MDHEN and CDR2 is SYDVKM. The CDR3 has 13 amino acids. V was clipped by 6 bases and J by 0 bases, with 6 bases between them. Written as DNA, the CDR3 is TGTGCCAGCAGAACATCTAGCAATCAGCCCCAGCATTTT. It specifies CASRTSSNQPQHF.

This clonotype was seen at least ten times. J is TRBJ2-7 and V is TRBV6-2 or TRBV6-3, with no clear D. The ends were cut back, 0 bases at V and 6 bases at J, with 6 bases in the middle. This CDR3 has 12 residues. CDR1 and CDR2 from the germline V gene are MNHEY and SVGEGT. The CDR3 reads CASSYSLREQYF. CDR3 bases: TGTGCCAGCAGTTACTCGCTCCGCGAGCAGTACTTC.

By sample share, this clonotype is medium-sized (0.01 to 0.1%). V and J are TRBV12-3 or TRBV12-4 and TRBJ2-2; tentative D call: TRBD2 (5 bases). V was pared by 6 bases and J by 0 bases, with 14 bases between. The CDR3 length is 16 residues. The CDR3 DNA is TGTGCCAGCAGCCAGTTCGCCGGGACGAACACCGGGGAGCTGTTTTTT. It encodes CASSQFAGTNTGELFF.

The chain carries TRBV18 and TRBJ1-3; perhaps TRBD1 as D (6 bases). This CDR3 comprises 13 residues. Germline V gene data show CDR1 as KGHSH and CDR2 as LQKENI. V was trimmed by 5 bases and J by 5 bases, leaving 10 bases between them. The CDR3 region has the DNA TGTGCCAGCTCAACACAGGGCAGAAACACCATATATTTT. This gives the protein CASSTQGRNTIYF. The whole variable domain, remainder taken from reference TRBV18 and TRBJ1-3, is NAGVMQNPRHLVRRRGQEARLRCSPMKGHSHVYWYRQLPEEGLKFMVYLQKENIIDESGMPKERFSAEFPKEGPSILRIQQVVRGDSAAYFCASSTQGRNTIYFGEGSWLTVV.

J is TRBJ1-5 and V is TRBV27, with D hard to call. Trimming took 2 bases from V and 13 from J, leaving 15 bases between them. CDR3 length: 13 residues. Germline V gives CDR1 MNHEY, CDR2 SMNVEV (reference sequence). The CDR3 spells CASSLNNGISQHF. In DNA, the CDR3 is TGTGCCAGCAGTTTAAATAACGGGATTTCGCAGCATTTT.

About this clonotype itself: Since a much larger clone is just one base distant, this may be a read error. CDR3 in DNA: TGTGCCAGCGGCCCACCATCGACAGGGGAGAACACTGAAGCTTTCTTT. As protein: CASGPPSTGENTEAFF. The chain carries TRBV7-3 and TRBJ1-1, with 8 bases lining up with TRBD1. Losses at the gene ends were 8 bases for V and 1 base for J; bases not matched to a gene: 12. The CDR3 consists of 16 residues. The germline CDR1 and CDR2 sequences are SGHTA and FQGTGA.

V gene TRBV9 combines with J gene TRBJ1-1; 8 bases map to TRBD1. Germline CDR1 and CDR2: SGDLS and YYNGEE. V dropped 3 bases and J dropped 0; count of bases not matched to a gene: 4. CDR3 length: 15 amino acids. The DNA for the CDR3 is TGTGCCAGCAGCGCCCGACAGGGGTTGAACACTGAAGCTTTCTTT. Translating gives CASSARQGLNTEAFF.

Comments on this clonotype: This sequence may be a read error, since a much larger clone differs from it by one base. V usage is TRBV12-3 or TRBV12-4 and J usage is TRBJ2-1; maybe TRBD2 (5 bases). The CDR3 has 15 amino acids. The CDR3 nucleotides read TGTGCCGGCAGGCCCTTAGCCCGCGGAGGCAATGAGCAGTTCTTC. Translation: CAGRPLARGGNEQFF.

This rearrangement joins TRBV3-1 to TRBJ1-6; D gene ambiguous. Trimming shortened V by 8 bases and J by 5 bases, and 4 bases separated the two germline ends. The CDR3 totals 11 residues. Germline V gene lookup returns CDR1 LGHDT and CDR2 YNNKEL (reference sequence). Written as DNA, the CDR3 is TGTGCCAGCGGCAATAATTCACCCCTCCACTTT. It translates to CASGNNSPLHF.

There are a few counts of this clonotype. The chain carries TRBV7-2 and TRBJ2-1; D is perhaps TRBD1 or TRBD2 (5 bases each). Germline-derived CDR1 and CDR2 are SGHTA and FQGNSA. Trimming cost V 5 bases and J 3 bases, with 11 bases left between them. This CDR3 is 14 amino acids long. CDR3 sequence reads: CASSPGGHYNEQFF. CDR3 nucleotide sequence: TGTGCCAGCAGCCCCGGAGGACACTACAATGAGCAGTTCTTC.

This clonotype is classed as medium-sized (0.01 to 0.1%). In DNA form, the CDR3 reads TGTGCCAGCAGCTTCCCAGGGACTAGCACAGTCGATGAGCAGTTCTTC. Its protein product is CASSFPGTSTVDEQFF. The V gene is TRBV5-4, the J gene TRBJ2-1, with 9 bases matching TRBD2. This CDR3 is 16 amino acids long. CDR1 and CDR2 from the germline V gene are SGHNT and YYREEE (reference sequence). Unmatched junction bases numbered 11, after V lost 2 bases and J lost 8 bases.

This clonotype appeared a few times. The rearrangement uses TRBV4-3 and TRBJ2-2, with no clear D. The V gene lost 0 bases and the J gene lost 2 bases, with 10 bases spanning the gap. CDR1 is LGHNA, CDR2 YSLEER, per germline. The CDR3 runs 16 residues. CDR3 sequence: CASSQDINFNTGELFF. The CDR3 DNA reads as TGCGCCAGCAGCCAAGACATAAACTTTAACACCGGGGAGCTGTTTTTT.

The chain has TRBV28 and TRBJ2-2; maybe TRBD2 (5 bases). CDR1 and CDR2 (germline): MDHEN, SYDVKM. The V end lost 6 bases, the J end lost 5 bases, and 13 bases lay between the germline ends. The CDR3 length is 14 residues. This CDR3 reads CASSPGVLTGELFF. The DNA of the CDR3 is TGTGCCAGCAGCCCCGGGGTACTGACCGGGGAGCTGTTTTTT.

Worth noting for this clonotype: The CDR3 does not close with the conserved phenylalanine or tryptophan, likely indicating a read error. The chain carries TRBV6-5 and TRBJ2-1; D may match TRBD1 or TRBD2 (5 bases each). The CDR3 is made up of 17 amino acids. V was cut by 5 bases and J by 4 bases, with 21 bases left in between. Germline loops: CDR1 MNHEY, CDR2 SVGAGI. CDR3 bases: TGTGCCAGCAGTCACACCGCCGGGACGGCCTTTTACAATGAGCAGTTCCTC. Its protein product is CASSHTAGTAFYNEQFL.

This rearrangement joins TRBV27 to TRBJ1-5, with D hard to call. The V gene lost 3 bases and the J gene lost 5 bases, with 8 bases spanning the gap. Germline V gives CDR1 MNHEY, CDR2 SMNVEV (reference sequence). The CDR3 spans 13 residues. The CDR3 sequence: CASSFRRDQPQHF. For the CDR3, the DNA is TGTGCCAGCAGTTTCCGGCGGGATCAGCCCCAGCATTTT.

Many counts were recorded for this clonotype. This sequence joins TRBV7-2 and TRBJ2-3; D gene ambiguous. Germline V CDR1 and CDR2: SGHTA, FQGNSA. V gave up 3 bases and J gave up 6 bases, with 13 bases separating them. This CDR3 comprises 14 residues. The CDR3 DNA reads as TGTGCCAGCAGCTTCGACCCCGCCTGGGATACGCAGTATTTT. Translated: CASSFDPAWDTQYF.